The clone carrying this T cell receptor (beta chain) was recorded a few times. The CDR3 totals 13 residues. Trimming pared 5 bases from V and 2 bases from J, leaving 9 bases between. Germline V lookup: CDR1 SNHLY, CDR2 FYNNEI. The data were produced by immunoSEQ multiplex PCR, yet TCRdb's version contains in-frame clones alone and is incomplete. The sample has 30,000 or so clones; about 85% are singletons. In every patient, relapse followed autologous stem cell transplantation, while exposure to brentuximab vedotin differed. It was by magnetic negative selection that CD4+ T cells were purified from thawed PBMCs. These data come from a study of PD-1 blockade in classical Hodgkin lymphoma.

Sequenced here: CD4+ T cells from blood, sampled at baseline. The chain links TRBV2 to TRBJ1-2; D is undetermined. This receptor was identified in a human donor with classical Hodgkin lymphoma. The CDR3 sequence: CASSPDSNYGYTF. DNA of the CDR3: TGTGCCAGCAGTCCGGACTCGAACTATGGCTACACCTTC.